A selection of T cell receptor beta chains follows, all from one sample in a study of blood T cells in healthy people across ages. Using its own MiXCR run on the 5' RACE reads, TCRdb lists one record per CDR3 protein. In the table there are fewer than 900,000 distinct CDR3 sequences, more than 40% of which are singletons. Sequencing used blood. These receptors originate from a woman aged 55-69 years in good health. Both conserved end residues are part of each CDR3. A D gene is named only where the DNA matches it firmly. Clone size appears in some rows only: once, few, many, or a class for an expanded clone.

CDR3: CASTDTRNNEQFF
DNA: TGTGCCAGCACCGATACTAGAAACAATGAGCAGTTCTTC
J: TRBJ2-1
V: TRBV6-6
D: NA
size: NA

CDR3: CSATWTSMNTEAFF
DNA: TGCAGTGCTACTTGGACCTCGATGAACACTGAAGCTTTCTTT
J: TRBJ1-1
V: TRBV20-1
D: NA
size: NA

CDR3: CASKPTGTRGEKLFF
DNA: TGTGCCAGCAAACCAACCGGAACAAGGGGTGAAAAACTGTTTTTT
J: TRBJ1-4
V: TRBV7-2
D: NA
size: NA

CDR3: CATSRGVANTEAFF
DNA: TGTGCCACCAGCAGAGGGGTGGCGAACACTGAAGCTTTCTTT
J: TRBJ1-1
V: TRBV15
D: NA
size: NA

CDR3: CASSYDSQNTEAFF
DNA: TGTGCCAGCAGTTACGACAGCCAGAACACTGAAGCTTTCTTT
J: TRBJ1-1
V: TRBV6-5
D: NA
size: NA

CDR3: CSVEGRGSYNEQYF
DNA: TGCAGCGTTGAGGGTCGAGGCTCCTACAATGAGCAGTACTTC
J: TRBJ2-7
V: TRBV29-1
D: NA
size: NA

CDR3: CTSSQDLSEPKNIQYF
DNA: TGCACCAGCAGCCAAGATCTGTCGGAACCCAAAAACATTCAGTACTTC
J: TRBJ2-4
V: TRBV4-3
D: NA
size: NA

CDR3: CSAREAGGSYNEQFF
DNA: TGCAGTGCTAGGGAAGCGGGAGGGTCCTACAATGAGCAGTTCTTC
J: TRBJ2-1
V: TRBV20-1
D: TRBD2
size: NA

CDR3: CASSENINYGYTF
DNA: TGTGCCAGCAGTGAAAACATAAACTATGGCTACACCTTC
J: TRBJ1-2
V: TRBV2
D: NA
size: NA

CDR3: CASSQEESRPRAFF
DNA: TGTGCCAGCAGCCAAGAGGAGAGCAGGCCCCGGGCTTTCTTT
J: TRBJ1-1
V: TRBV3-1
D: NA
size: once

CDR3: CAGSWGPASSGANVLTF
DNA: TGTGCCGGCAGCTGGGGACCCGCGAGCTCTGGGGCCAACGTCCTGACTTTC
J: TRBJ2-6
V: TRBV7-2
D: NA
size: NA

CDR3: CASSPTLTGLNTEAFF
DNA: TGTGCCAGCAGCCCGACCTTGACAGGGTTGAACACTGAAGCTTTCTTT
J: TRBJ1-1
V: TRBV9
D: TRBD1
size: NA

CDR3: CASSRVQVSEQYF
DNA: TGTGCCAGCAGTAGGGTTCAAGTTAGTGAGCAGTACTTC
J: TRBJ2-7
V: TRBV6-5
D: NA
size: NA

CDR3: CASSSPIRDRVNEQFF
DNA: TGTGCCAGCAGTTCACCTATCCGGGACAGGGTCAATGAGCAGTTCTTC
J: TRBJ2-1
V: TRBV28
D: TRBD1
size: NA

CDR3: CASSGSRDGRGSYEQYF
DNA: TGCGCCAGCAGCGGAAGCCGGGACGGCAGAGGGTCCTACGAGCAGTACTTC
J: TRBJ2-7
V: TRBV5-1
D: NA
size: NA

CDR3: CASSLRGTYTDTQYF
DNA: TGTGCCAGCAGCCTTCGGGGGACTTACACAGATACGCAGTATTTT
J: TRBJ2-3
V: TRBV3-1
D: NA
size: few

CDR3: CSQGVQETQYF
DNA: TGCAGTCAAGGGGTCCAAGAGACCCAGTACTTC
J: TRBJ2-5
V: TRBV20-1
D: NA
size: NA

CDR3: CAISQVDRGLEQFF
DNA: TGCGCCATCAGCCAGGTTGACAGGGGGCTTGAGCAGTTCTTC
J: TRBJ2-1
V: TRBV4-1
D: TRBD1
size: NA

CDR3: CAGSSGLAGGTDTQYF
DNA: TGTGCCGGCAGCTCGGGACTAGCGGGAGGGACAGATACGCAGTATTTT
J: TRBJ2-3
V: TRBV7-2
D: TRBD2
size: NA

CDR3: CASGDRSHYEQYF
DNA: TGTGCCAGCGGTGACAGGTCTCACTACGAGCAGTACTTC
J: TRBJ2-7
V: TRBV6-8
D: NA
size: NA

CDR3: CASSQDGGHKAGANVLTF
DNA: TGTGCCAGCAGCCAAGATGGGGGGCACAAGGCCGGGGCCAACGTCCTGACTTTC
J: TRBJ2-6
V: TRBV4-2
D: NA
size: few

CDR3: CASSVLLVGVGTDTQYF
DNA: TGTGCCAGCAGTGTATTACTAGTGGGGGTAGGAACAGATACGCAGTATTTT
J: TRBJ2-3
V: TRBV6-4
D: NA
size: NA

CDR3: CASSLEGVREQYF
DNA: TGTGCCAGCAGCTTAGAGGGGGTACGGGAGCAGTACTTC
J: TRBJ2-5
V: TRBV13
D: NA
size: few

CDR3: CSVVAGGYDEQYF
DNA: TGCAGCGTTGTAGCGGGAGGGTATGACGAGCAGTACTTC
J: TRBJ2-7
V: TRBV29-1
D: TRBD2
size: once

CDR3: CAWGGQGHEKLFF
DNA: TGTGCCTGGGGGGGGCAGGGGCACGAAAAACTGTTTTTT
J: TRBJ1-4
V: TRBV30
D: NA
size: few

CDR3: CASSLEGSASAGANVLTF
DNA: TGCGCCAGCAGCTTGGAAGGGTCGGCCTCTGCTGGGGCCAACGTCCTGACTTTC
J: TRBJ2-6
V: TRBV5-1
D: NA
size: few

CDR3: CASSTRDRRTDTQYF
DNA: TGTGCCAGCAGCACCCGGGACAGACGCACAGATACGCAGTATTTT
J: TRBJ2-3
V: TRBV5-6
D: TRBD1
size: NA

CDR3: CASSLGGGLTYEQYF
DNA: TGTGCCAGCAGCTTAGGTGGGGGCCTAACCTACGAGCAGTACTTC
J: TRBJ2-7
V: TRBV7-6
D: NA
size: NA

CDR3: CASRQDGPDGELFF
DNA: TGTGCCAGCAGACAGGACGGCCCCGACGGGGAGCTGTTTTTT
J: TRBJ2-2
V: TRBV12-3/TRBV12-4
D: NA
size: few

CDR3: CASRHPAQSNYGYTF
DNA: TGCGCCAGCAGACACCCAGCCCAGTCTAACTATGGCTACACCTTC
J: TRBJ1-2
V: TRBV4-1
D: NA
size: NA

CDR3: CASSLLNTGELFF
DNA: TGTGCCAGCAGCTTACTGAACACCGGGGAGCTGTTTTTT
J: TRBJ2-2
V: TRBV7-3
D: NA
size: few

CDR3: CASSILPGAEAFF
DNA: TGTGCCAGCAGTATCCTCCCTGGCGCTGAAGCTTTCTTT
J: TRBJ1-1
V: TRBV9
D: NA
size: NA

CDR3: CATSRGRKMLYGYTF
DNA: TGTGCCACCAGCAGAGGACGGAAGATGCTATATGGCTACACCTTC
J: TRBJ1-2
V: TRBV15
D: NA
size: NA

CDR3: CASSFSGLAGYNEQFF
DNA: TGCGCCAGCAGCTTTTCAGGGCTAGCGGGTTACAATGAGCAGTTCTTC
J: TRBJ2-1
V: TRBV5-1
D: TRBD2
size: NA

CDR3: CSAPTPARRAGNEQYF
DNA: TGCAGTGCCCCGACCCCTGCGAGGAGGGCCGGTAACGAGCAGTACTTC
J: TRBJ2-7
V: TRBV20-1
D: NA
size: few

CDR3: CASSPQVYYGYTF
DNA: TGTGCCAGCAGTCCACAGGTCTACTATGGCTACACCTTC
J: TRBJ1-2
V: TRBV12-3/TRBV12-4
D: NA
size: few

CDR3: CASSLYANLFNYGYTF
DNA: TGTGCCAGCAGTTTATACGCCAACCTTTTCAACTATGGCTACACCTTC
J: TRBJ1-2
V: TRBV27
D: NA
size: NA

CDR3: CASAGSGSYNEQFF
DNA: TGTGCTAGTGCGGGTAGCGGCTCCTACAATGAGCAGTTCTTC
J: TRBJ2-1
V: TRBV12-5
D: NA
size: NA

CDR3: CASSDPNSPLHF
DNA: TGTGCCAGCAGCGACCCAAATTCACCCCTCCACTTT
J: TRBJ1-6
V: TRBV27
D: NA
size: few

CDR3: CASRFKETQYF
DNA: TGTGCCAGCAGGTTTAAAGAGACCCAGTACTTC
J: TRBJ2-5
V: TRBV12-3/TRBV12-4
D: NA
size: NA

CDR3: CASSLKGKLNTEAFF
DNA: TGTGCCAGCAGCTTAAAGGGCAAACTGAACACTGAAGCTTTCTTT
J: TRBJ1-1
V: TRBV7-9
D: NA
size: NA

CDR3: CAAGELGQETQYF
DNA: TGCGCAGCGGGAGAGCTGGGCCAAGAGACCCAGTACTTC
J: TRBJ2-5
V: TRBV6-5
D: TRBD2
size: NA

CDR3: CASSQDSGYSSRTQPQHF
DNA: TGCGCCAGCAGCCAAGATTCCGGGTACAGCTCAAGGACTCAGCCCCAGCATTTT
J: TRBJ1-5
V: TRBV4-1
D: NA
size: NA

CDR3: CASSLAVDYTEAFF
DNA: TGCGCCAGCAGCTTGGCCGTCGATTACACTGAAGCTTTCTTT
J: TRBJ1-1
V: TRBV5-1
D: NA
size: NA

CDR3: CASSPGTGLYTF
DNA: TGTGCCAGCAGTCCCGGGACAGGGCTCTACACCTTC
J: TRBJ1-2
V: TRBV27
D: TRBD1
size: NA

CDR3: CASSVQGAREQFF
DNA: TGTGCCAGCAGTGTACAGGGGGCAAGGGAGCAGTTCTTC
J: TRBJ2-1
V: TRBV12-3/TRBV12-4
D: TRBD1
size: NA

CDR3: CASSTEGVAKNIQYF
DNA: TGTGCCAGCAGCACCGAGGGGGTTGCCAAAAACATTCAGTACTTC
J: TRBJ2-4
V: TRBV7-8
D: NA
size: NA

CDR3: CSVERTALNTEAFF
DNA: TGCAGCGTAGAGAGGACAGCTTTGAACACTGAAGCTTTCTTT
J: TRBJ1-1
V: TRBV29-1
D: NA
size: few

CDR3: CASSFGTDPQPQHF
DNA: TGTGCCAGCAGCTTTGGGACAGATCCTCAGCCCCAGCATTTT
J: TRBJ1-5
V: TRBV7-3
D: TRBD1
size: NA

CDR3: CASSLDRTDNSPLHF
DNA: TGCGCCAGCAGCTTGGATCGGACAGATAATTCACCCCTCCACTTT
J: TRBJ1-6
V: TRBV5-1
D: NA
size: few

CDR3: CASSVAPEAGAYGYTF
DNA: TGTGCCAGCAGCGTAGCTCCTGAGGCAGGGGCCTATGGCTACACCTTC
J: TRBJ1-2
V: TRBV9
D: NA
size: NA

CDR3: CASSSGPARRNQPQHF
DNA: TGTGCCAGCAGTTCTGGACCTGCTAGACGCAATCAGCCCCAGCATTTT
J: TRBJ1-5
V: TRBV12-3/TRBV12-4
D: NA
size: NA